This T cell receptor (beta chain) was captured in a study of beta chain features in type 1 diabetes. Using CD45RO/CCR7/CD25/CD127/CD95/CD27, CD4+ naive, central memory, regulatory and stem cell-like memory cells were sorted. Purity exceeded 95% in all sorted populations. Sequencing targeted expressed TCRB transcripts, as all isolated RNA had been reverse transcribed. Using immunoSEQ multiplex PCR, the repertoire was profiled, and TCRdb retains in-frame clones only, with some absent. The sample carries 550,000 to 850,000 clones, around an eighth recorded once. The V end was cut by 8 bases, the J end by 4 bases, with 17 bases between. Germline-derived CDR1 and CDR2 are KGHSH and LQKENI. This CDR3 region has 15 residues. Broader study findings: Moderate but significant shortening of TCRB CDR3s was recorded in all four CD4+ subsets from Type 1 diabetes patients.

This clone has only a few counts. Its antigen is not identified. The receptor was derived from a man between 18 and 29 years old with type 1 diabetes. The specimen was naive CD4+ T cells from blood. The V gene is TRBV18, the J gene TRBJ2-2; D may be TRBD1 or TRBD2 (5 bases each). CDR3 amino acids: CASGMDSGSTGELFF. The CDR3 DNA sequence: TGTGCCAGCGGAATGGACTCAGGGAGCACCGGGGAGCTGTTTTTT.